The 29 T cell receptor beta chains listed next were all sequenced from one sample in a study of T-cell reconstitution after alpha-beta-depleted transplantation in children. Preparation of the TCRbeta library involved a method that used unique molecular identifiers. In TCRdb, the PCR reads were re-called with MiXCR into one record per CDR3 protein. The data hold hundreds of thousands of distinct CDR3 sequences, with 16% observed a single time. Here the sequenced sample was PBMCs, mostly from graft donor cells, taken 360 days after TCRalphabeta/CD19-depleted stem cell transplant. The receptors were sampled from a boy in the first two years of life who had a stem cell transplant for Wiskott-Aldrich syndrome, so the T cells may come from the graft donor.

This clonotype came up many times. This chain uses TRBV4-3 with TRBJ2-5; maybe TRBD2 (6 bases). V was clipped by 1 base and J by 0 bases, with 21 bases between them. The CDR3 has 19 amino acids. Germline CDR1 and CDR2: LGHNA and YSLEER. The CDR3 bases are TGCGCCAGCAGCCAAGGACTAGACAGTGTCCTTCTGTACCAAGAGACCCAGTACTTC. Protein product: CASSQGLDSVLLYQETQYF.

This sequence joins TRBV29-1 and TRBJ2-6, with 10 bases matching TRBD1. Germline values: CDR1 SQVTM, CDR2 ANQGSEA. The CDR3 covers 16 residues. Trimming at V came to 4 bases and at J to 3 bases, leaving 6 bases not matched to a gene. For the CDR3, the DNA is TGCAGCGTTGGGGACAGGGGTCTGAGTGGGGCCAACGTCCTGACTTTC. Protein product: CSVGDRGLSGANVLTF.

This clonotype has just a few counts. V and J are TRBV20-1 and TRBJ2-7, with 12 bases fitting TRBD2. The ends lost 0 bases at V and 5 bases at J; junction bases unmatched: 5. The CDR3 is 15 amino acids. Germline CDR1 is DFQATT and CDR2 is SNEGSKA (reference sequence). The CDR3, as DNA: TGCAGTGCTAGAGACCGGACTAGCGGGATTAACGAGCAGTACTTC. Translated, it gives CSARDRTSGINEQYF.

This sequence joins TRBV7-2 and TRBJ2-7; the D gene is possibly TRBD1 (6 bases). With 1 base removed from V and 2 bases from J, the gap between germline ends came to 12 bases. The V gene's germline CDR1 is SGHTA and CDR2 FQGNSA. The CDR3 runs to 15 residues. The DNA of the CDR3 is TGTGCCAGCAGCTTAGATCAGGGGACAACCTACGAGCAGTACTTC. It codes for CASSLDQGTTYEQYF.

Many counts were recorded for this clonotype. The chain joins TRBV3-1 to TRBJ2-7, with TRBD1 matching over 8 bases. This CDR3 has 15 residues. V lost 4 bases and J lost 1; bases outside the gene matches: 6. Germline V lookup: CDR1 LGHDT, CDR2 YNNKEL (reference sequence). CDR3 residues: CASSPPGTGSYEQYF. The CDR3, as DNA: TGTGCCAGCAGCCCCCCAGGGACAGGTTCCTACGAGCAGTACTTC.

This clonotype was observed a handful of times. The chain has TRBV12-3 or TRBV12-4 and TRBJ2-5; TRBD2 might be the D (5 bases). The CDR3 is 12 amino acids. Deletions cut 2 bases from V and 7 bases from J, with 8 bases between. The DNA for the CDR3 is TGTGCCAGCAGTTTAACCGCGGGGACCCAGTACTTC. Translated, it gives CASSLTAGTQYF.

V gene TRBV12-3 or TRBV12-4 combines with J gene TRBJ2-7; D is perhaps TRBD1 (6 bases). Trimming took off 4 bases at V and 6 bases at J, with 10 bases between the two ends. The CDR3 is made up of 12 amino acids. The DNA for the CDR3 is TGTGCCAGCAGTTCCAGGGGACGCGAGCAGTACTTC. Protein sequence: CASSSRGREQYF.

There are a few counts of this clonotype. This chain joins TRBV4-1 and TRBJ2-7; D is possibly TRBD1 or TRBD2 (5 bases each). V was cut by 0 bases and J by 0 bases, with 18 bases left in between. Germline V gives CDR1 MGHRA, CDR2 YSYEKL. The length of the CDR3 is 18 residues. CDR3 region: CASSQDLAGRVPSYEQYF. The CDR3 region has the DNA TGCGCCAGCAGCCAAGATCTGGCAGGGAGAGTCCCCTCCTACGAGCAGTACTTC.

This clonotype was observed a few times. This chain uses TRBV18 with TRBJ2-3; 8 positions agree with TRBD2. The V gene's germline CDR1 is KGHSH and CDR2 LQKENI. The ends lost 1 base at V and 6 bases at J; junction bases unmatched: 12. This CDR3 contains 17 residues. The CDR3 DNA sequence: TGTGCCAGCTCACCACTTCCGGCGGGGGGAGCCGGGGATACGCAGTATTTT. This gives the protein CASSPLPAGGAGDTQYF. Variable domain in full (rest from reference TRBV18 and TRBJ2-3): NAGVMQNPRHLVRRRGQEARLRCSPMKGHSHVYWYRQLPEEGLKFMVYLQKENIIDESGMPKERFSAEFPKEGPSILRIQQVVRGDSAAYFCASSPLPAGGAGDTQYFGPGTRLTVL.

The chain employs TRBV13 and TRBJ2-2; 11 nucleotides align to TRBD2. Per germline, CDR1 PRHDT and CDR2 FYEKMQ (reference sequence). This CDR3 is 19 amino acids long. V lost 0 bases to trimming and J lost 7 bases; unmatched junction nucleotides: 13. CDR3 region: CASSLGPISGRALDGELFF. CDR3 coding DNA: TGTGCCAGCAGCTTAGGCCCCATTAGCGGGAGGGCCTTGGACGGGGAGCTGTTTTTT.

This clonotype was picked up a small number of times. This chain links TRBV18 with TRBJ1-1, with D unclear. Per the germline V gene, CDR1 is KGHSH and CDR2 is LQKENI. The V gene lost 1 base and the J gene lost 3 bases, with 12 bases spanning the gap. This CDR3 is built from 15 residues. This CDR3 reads CASSPLQVADTEAFF. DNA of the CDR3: TGTGCCAGCTCACCACTTCAAGTAGCGGACACTGAAGCTTTCTTT.

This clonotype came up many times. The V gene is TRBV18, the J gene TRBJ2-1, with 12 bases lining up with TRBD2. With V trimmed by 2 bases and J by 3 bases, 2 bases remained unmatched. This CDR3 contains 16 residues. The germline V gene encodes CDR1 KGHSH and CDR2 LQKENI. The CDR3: CASSPMTSGSYNEQFF. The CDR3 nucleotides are TGTGCCAGCTCACCAATGACTAGCGGGAGCTACAATGAGCAGTTCTTC.

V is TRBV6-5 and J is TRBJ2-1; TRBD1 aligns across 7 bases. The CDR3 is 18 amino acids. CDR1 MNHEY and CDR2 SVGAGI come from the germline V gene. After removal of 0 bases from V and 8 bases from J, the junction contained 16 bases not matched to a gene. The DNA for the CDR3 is TGTGCCAGCAGTTACTCGTATGAGACAGGGCTACAGCATGATGAGCAGTTCTTC. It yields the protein CASSYSYETGLQHDEQFF.

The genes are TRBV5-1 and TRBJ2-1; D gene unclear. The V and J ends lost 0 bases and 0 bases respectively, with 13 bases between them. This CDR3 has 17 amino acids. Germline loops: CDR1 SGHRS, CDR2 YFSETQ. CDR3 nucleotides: TGCGCCAGCAGCTTGGCGTCGGACGGTAGCTCCTACAATGAGCAGTTCTTC. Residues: CASSLASDGSSYNEQFF.

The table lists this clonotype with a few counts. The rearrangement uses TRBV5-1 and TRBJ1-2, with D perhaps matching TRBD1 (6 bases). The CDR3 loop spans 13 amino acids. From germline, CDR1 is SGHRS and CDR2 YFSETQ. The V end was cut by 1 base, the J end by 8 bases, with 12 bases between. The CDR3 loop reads CASSLTGLEGYTF. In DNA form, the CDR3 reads TGCGCCAGCAGCTTGACAGGGTTGGAAGGCTACACCTTC.

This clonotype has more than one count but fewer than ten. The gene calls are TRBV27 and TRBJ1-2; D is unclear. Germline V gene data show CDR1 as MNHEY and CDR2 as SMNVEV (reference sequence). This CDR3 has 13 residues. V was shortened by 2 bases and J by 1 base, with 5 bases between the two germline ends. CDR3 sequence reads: CASSLVYNYGYTF. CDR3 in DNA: TGTGCCAGCAGTTTAGTCTATAACTATGGCTACACCTTC.

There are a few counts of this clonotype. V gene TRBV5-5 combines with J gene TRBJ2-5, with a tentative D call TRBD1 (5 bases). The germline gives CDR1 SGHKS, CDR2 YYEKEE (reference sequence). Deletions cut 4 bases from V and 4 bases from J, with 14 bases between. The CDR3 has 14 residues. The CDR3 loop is CASSPMGLGETQYF. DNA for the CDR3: TGTGCCAGCAGCCCCATGGGGCTGGGAGAGACCCAGTACTTC.

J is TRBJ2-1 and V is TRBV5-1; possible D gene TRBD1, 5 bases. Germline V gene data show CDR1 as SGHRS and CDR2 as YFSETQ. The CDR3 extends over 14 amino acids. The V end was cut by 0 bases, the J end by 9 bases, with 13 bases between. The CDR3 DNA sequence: TGCGCCAGCAGCTTGGTTCCAGGGATAGGTGAGCAGTTCTTC. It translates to CASSLVPGIGEQFF.

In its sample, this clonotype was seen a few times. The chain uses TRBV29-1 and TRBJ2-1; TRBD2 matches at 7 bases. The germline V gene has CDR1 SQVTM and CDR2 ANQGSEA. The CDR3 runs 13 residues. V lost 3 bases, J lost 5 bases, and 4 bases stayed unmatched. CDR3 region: CSVEWTRHNEQFF. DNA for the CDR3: TGCAGCGTTGAGTGGACTAGGCACAATGAGCAGTTCTTC.

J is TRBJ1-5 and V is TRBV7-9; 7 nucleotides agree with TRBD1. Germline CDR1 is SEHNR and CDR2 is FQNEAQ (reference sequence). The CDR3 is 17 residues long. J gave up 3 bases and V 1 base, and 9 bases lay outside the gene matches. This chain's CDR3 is CASSLGIDRASNQPQHF. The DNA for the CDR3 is TGTGCCAGCAGCTTAGGTATCGACAGGGCTTCCAATCAGCCCCAGCATTTT.

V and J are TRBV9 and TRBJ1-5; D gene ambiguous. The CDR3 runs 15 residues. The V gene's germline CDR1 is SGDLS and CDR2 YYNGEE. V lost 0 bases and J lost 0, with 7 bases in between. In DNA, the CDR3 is TGTGCCAGCAGCGTAGGGGGAGTTAGCAATCAGCCCCAGCATTTT. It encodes CASSVGGVSNQPQHF.

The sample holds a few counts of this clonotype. As DNA, the CDR3 is TGCAGTGCTAGAAGGCAGGGTATGAGCTCCAATGAGCAGTTCTTC. This gives the protein CSARRQGMSSNEQFF. The chain has TRBV20-1 and TRBJ2-1; TRBD1 might be the D (5 bases). Germline V gives CDR1 DFQATT, CDR2 SNEGSKA (reference sequence). This CDR3 is 15 amino acids long. The V end lost 2 bases, the J end lost 6 bases, and 17 bases lay between the germline ends.

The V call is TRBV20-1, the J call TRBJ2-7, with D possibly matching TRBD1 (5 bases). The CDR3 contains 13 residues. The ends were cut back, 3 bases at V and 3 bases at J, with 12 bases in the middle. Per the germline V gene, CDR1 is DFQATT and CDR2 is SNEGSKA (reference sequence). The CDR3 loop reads CSASAPGFYEQYF. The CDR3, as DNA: TGCAGTGCTAGTGCCCCAGGGTTCTACGAGCAGTACTTC.

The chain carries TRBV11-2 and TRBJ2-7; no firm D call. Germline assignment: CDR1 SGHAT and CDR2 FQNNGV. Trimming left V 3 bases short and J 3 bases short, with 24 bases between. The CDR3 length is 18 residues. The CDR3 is CASSFKIHEYQPNYEQYF. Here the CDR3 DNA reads TGTGCCAGCAGCTTTAAGATACACGAATACCAACCCAACTACGAGCAGTACTTC.

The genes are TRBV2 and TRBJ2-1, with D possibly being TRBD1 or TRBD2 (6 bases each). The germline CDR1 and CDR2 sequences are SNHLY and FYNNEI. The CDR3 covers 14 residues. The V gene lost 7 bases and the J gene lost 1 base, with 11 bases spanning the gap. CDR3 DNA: TGTGCCAGCACTCGGGGGCTTTCCTACAATGAGCAGTTCTTC. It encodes CASTRGLSYNEQFF.

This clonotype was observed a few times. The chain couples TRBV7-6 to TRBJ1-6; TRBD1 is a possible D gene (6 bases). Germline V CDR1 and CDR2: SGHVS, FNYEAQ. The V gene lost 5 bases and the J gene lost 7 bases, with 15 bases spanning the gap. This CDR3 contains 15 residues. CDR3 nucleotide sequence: TGTGCCAGCAGCCGGGACACTACACGGAATTCACCCCTCCACTTT. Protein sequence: CASSRDTTRNSPLHF.

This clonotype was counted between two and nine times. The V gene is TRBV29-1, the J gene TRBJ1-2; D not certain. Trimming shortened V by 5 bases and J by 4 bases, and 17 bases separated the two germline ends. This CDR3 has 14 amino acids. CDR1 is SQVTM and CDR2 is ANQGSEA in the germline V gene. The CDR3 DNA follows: TGCAGCGTTTCCCCCTCGGGGAATCGCTATGGCTACACCTTC. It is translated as CSVSPSGNRYGYTF. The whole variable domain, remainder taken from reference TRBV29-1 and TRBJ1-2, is SAVISQKPSRDICQRGTSLTIQCQVDSQVTMMFWYRQQPGQSLTLIATANQGSEATYESGFVIDKFPISRPNLTFSTLTVSNMSPEDSSIYLCSVSPSGNRYGYTFGSGTRLTVV.

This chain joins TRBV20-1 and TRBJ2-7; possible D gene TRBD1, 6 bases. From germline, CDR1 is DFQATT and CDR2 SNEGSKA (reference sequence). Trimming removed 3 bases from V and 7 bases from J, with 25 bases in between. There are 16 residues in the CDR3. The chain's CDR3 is CSARHLGAGAYVEQYF. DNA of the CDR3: TGCAGTGCTAGGCACCTGGGGGCAGGGGCGTACGTGGAGCAGTACTTC.

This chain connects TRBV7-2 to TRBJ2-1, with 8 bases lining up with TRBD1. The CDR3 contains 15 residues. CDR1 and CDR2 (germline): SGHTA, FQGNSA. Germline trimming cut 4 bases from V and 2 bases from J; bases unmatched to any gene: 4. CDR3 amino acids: CASSWTGIPYNEQFF. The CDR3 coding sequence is TGTGCCAGCAGCTGGACAGGGATTCCCTACAATGAGCAGTTCTTC.